Detailed here is one T cell receptor beta chain. The data stem from a study of shared clonotypes between healthy human individuals. Sequencing was performed with immunoSEQ multiplex PCR; in TCRdb, only in-frame clones are kept and a portion is missing. This table has 2 million to 2.5 million clones, 93% appearing once. Sequenced sample: naive CD4+ T cells from PBMCs. Subset described: CD45RA+ positively selected. The sequence derives from a man aged 18 to 35 in good health. Some clones in this sample may be carry-over from other donors' samples.

CDR3 loop: CASSLSPRGNTEAFF. The CDR3 DNA reads TGCGCCAGCAGCTTGAGCCCCCGGGGCAACACTGAAGCTTTCTTT. The J gene is TRBJ1-1, the V gene TRBV5-1; possibly TRBD1 for D (5 bases). V lost 1 base to trimming and J lost 2 bases, with 12 bases between them. The germline CDR1 and CDR2 sequences are SGHRS and YFSETQ. The CDR3 has 15 residues.